This TCR beta chain was sequenced for a study of cytomegalovirus exposure and HLA in healthy donors. Overall study findings and caveats: TCR beta chains numbering about 160 were designated cytomegalovirus-associated.

The CDR3 is made up of 15 amino acids. Germline CDR1 KGHSH, CDR2 LQKENI. V shed 5 bases and J 3 bases; nucleotides not matched to a gene: 3. Sequencing was performed with immunoSEQ multiplex PCR; in TCRdb, only in-frame clones are kept and a portion is missing. The sample lists 150,000 to 180,000 clones; just over 85% were seen once. A remark on this clone: What it binds is not known.

The donors were members of the roughly 130-subject validation cohort (separate from the roughly 700-subject first cohort). This chain uses TRBV18 with TRBJ1-4; 10 bases fit TRBD1. The specimen sequenced was PBMCs. This receptor was obtained from a human donor in good health. DNA for the CDR3: TGTGCCAGCTCATCTGACAGGGGGCCTAATGAAAAACTGTTTTTT. Translated, it gives CASSSDRGPNEKLFF.